In this sample, the clone carrying this T cell receptor beta chain turned up a few times. This entry is derived from a study of blood T cell repertoires in COVID-19. The junction had 14 bases not matched to a gene; V was cut back by 4 bases and J by 14 bases. This CDR3 has 14 residues. CDR1 is SEHNR, CDR2 FQNEAQ, per germline (reference sequence). The repertoire was sequenced with immunoSEQ multiplex PCR; TCRdb's copy has only in-frame clones and lacks some. The sample includes 150,000 to 190,000 clones, about 88% of them seen just once. The origin of this receptor is a man aged 50 or older who had recovered from COVID-19. This sequence joins TRBV7-9 and TRBJ1-3; 7 bases align to TRBD1. Sequenced sample: PBMCs or T cells enriched from blood (not recorded which). In DNA form, the CDR3 reads TGTGCCAGCAGCTCCCACCGGGACAGTTATATTTTATATTTT. Protein sequence: CASSSHRDSYILYF. Based on the CDR3 plus reference TRBV7-9 and TRBJ1-3, the full variable domain is DTGVSQNPRHKITKRGQNVTFRCDPISEHNRLYWYRQTLGQGPEFLTYFQNEAQLEKSRLLSDRFSAERPKGSFSTLEIQRTEQGDSAMYLCASSSHRDSYILYFGEGSWLTVV.